The 26 T cell receptor beta chains in this list originate from one sample, sequenced in a study of T cells after yellow fever vaccination. TCRdb reanalysed the 5' RACE reads using MiXCR and keeps one entry per CDR3 protein. This table holds approximately 510,000 distinct CDR3 sequences, about a fifth found once. Specimen: PBMCs, collected around 3 weeks after the first yellow fever vaccination. The receptors were sampled from a man between 18 and 35 years old who received the YFV17D yellow fever vaccine.

The table lists this clonotype with a few counts. The chain recombines TRBV7-2 with TRBJ1-5, with a tentative D call TRBD1 (5 bases). Deletions cut 6 bases from V and 1 base from J, with 10 bases between. The CDR3 runs to 14 residues. Germline CDR1 reads SGHTA; CDR2 reads FQGNSA. CDR3 amino acids: CASSQTGSNQPQHF. The CDR3 coding sequence is TGTGCCAGCAGTCAAACAGGCAGCAATCAGCCCCAGCATTTT.

This clonotype ranks as medium-sized (0.01 to 0.1%). The CDR3 region has the DNA TGCGCCAGCAGCCAAGATTTCGGGGGGCCAAACATTCAGTACTTC. It yields the protein CASSQDFGGPNIQYF. The genes are TRBV4-3 and TRBJ2-4; weak D call: TRBD2 (7 bases). The CDR3 totals 15 residues. Germline V gives CDR1 LGHNA, CDR2 YSLEER. With 0 bases removed from V and 6 bases from J, the gap between germline ends came to 12 bases.

V and J are TRBV3-1 and TRBJ2-1; 12 bases fit TRBD2. The V gene's germline CDR1 is LGHDT and CDR2 YNNKEL (reference sequence). This CDR3 is 16 amino acids long. With 3 bases clipped from V and 11 bases from J, the junction kept 11 bases outside the gene matches. The CDR3 spells CASSHWRLAGAKQQFF. Written as DNA, the CDR3 is TGTGCCAGCAGCCATTGGCGACTAGCGGGGGCCAAACAGCAGTTCTTC.

V and J are TRBV12-3 or TRBV12-4 and TRBJ2-2, with D possibly being TRBD1 or TRBD2 (5 bases each). Trimming left V 4 bases short and J 7 bases short, with 13 bases between. This CDR3 has 14 residues. The DNA for the CDR3 is TGTGCCAGCAGTTCTAGCAACACAGGCGGGGAGCTGTTTTTT. Translation: CASSSSNTGGELFF.

This clonotype was seen a handful of times. The rearrangement uses TRBV2 and TRBJ2-7; D perhaps matches TRBD2 (5 bases). The CDR3 sequence is 14 residues long. Germline V CDR1 and CDR2: SNHLY, FYNNEI. Trimming shortened V by 6 bases and J by 5 bases, and 17 bases separated the two germline ends. CDR3 bases: TGTGCCAGCAGGCCGGGGAGTTCATATCACGAGCAGTACTTC. This sequence encodes CASRPGSSYHEQYF.

The chain employs TRBV20-1 and TRBJ1-1; a weak D match, TRBD1 (6 bases). The length of the CDR3 is 13 residues. Trimming removed 6 bases at V and 4 bases at J, with 15 bases between. Germline V lookup: CDR1 DFQATT, CDR2 SNEGSKA (reference sequence). CDR3 protein: CSARGGARTEAFF. DNA for the CDR3: TGCAGTGCCAGGGGCGGGGCGCGCACTGAAGCTTTCTTT.

The sample holds a few counts of this clonotype. The V gene is TRBV6-2 or TRBV6-3, the J gene TRBJ2-5, with D unresolved. V lost 9 bases and J 3 bases, leaving 11 bases between the germline ends. The length of the CDR3 is 12 residues. From germline, CDR1 is MNHEY and CDR2 SVGEGT. The CDR3 loop is CASANREETQYF. The CDR3 DNA sequence: TGTGCCAGTGCCAACCGGGAAGAGACCCAGTACTTC.

The chain couples TRBV6-1 to TRBJ2-2, with 10 bases aligning to TRBD1. The trim removed 7 bases at V and 7 bases at J, leaving 6 bases unmatched. Germline-derived CDR1 and CDR2 are MNHNS and SASEGT. The CDR3 spans 14 residues. In DNA, the CDR3 is TGTGCCAGCACCCGACAGGGGGCAAGCGGGGAGCTGTTTTTT. Translated, it gives CASTRQGASGELFF.

This chain links TRBV15 with TRBJ2-7, with no clear D. Per germline, CDR1 LNHNV and CDR2 YYDKDF (reference sequence). Trimming removed 0 bases at V and 3 bases at J, with 3 bases between. This CDR3 region has 12 residues. CDR3 amino acids: CATSRDYYEQYF. In nucleotides, the CDR3 is TGTGCCACCAGCAGAGACTACTACGAGCAGTACTTC.

The chain links TRBV21-1 to TRBJ2-3; TRBD2, the D gene given by the table, was not confirmed from the DNA. TRBV21-1 is an annotated pseudogene. The length of the CDR3 is 20 residues. The CDR3 region is CASSKNQGLAGGHSTDTQYF. CDR3 DNA sequence: TGTGCCAGCAGCAAAAATCAAGGACTAGCGGGGGGCCATAGCACAGATACGCAGTATTTT.

Only a few counts were recorded for this clonotype. The chain couples TRBV27 to TRBJ2-1; possibly TRBD2 for D (5 bases). V was pared by 7 bases and J by 6 bases, with 13 bases between. The germline V gene encodes CDR1 MNHEY and CDR2 SMNVEV (reference sequence). The CDR3 has 13 residues. The chain's CDR3 is CASTLLGTNEQFF. The CDR3 DNA sequence: TGTGCCAGCACCCTACTAGGAACCAATGAGCAGTTCTTC.

This clonotype was recorded many times. This chain joins TRBV30 and TRBJ1-3; no firm D call. Germline-derived CDR1 and CDR2 are GTSNPN and SVGIG (reference sequence). The CDR3 covers 15 residues. V shed 2 bases and J shed 1 base, with 12 bases lying between them. Here the CDR3 reads CAWSKIRVSGNTIYF. DNA for the CDR3: TGTGCCTGGAGTAAAATACGGGTTTCTGGAAACACCATATATTTT.

The chain employs TRBV19 and TRBJ2-2; D may be TRBD1 or TRBD2 (5 bases each). The CDR3 has 15 residues. V gave up 2 bases and J gave up 7 bases, with 14 bases separating them. The germline V gene has CDR1 LNHDA and CDR2 SQIVND (reference sequence). The chain's CDR3 is CASSIREGWNGELFF. Here the CDR3 DNA reads TGTGCCAGTAGTATACGTGAGGGGTGGAACGGGGAGCTGTTTTTT.

This clonotype was seen a few times. The gene calls are TRBV2 and TRBJ2-2; D perhaps matches TRBD2 (5 bases). The germline V and J ends were trimmed by 0 bases and 1 base, with 27 bases remaining between them. CDR3 length equals 22 residues. Per germline, CDR1 SNHLY and CDR2 FYNNEI. CDR3 region: CASSEASGMERFVGKNTGELFF. CDR3 in DNA: TGTGCCAGCAGTGAAGCATCCGGCATGGAGCGGTTCGTGGGAAAGAACACCGGGGAGCTGTTTTTT.

This clonotype was counted a few times. The J gene is TRBJ2-5, the V gene TRBV5-6; D possibly matches TRBD1 or TRBD2 (5 bases each). The CDR3 runs 14 residues. V shed 6 bases and J shed 5 bases, with 17 bases lying between them. Germline V gene data show CDR1 as SGHDT and CDR2 as YYEEEE. The CDR3 DNA reads as TGTGCCAGCAAGCTCCGGGACGCTGGGGAGACCCAGTACTTC. Amino acids: CASKLRDAGETQYF.

This chain links TRBV7-9 with TRBJ1-5; D unresolved. CDR1 is SEHNR, CDR2 FQNEAQ, per germline (reference sequence). Trimming took 1 base from V and 4 from J, leaving 11 bases between them. The CDR3 has 15 residues. The CDR3 region is CASSLGTGWNQPQHF. The CDR3 coding sequence is TGTGCCAGCAGCTTAGGAACGGGGTGGAATCAGCCCCAGCATTTT.

This clonotype was detected ten times or more. The chain combines TRBV5-1 with TRBJ1-6, with 9 bases identical to TRBD1. Germline V gene lookup returns CDR1 SGHRS and CDR2 YFSETQ. Trimming at V came to 4 bases and at J to 9 bases, leaving 5 bases not matched to a gene. This CDR3 is 14 amino acids long. The CDR3 sequence is CASSTGQGGSPLHF. DNA of the CDR3: TGCGCCAGCAGCACGGGACAGGGCGGTTCACCCCTCCACTTT.

The chain uses TRBV5-1 and TRBJ2-7, with 9 bases identical to TRBD1. V dropped 1 base and J dropped 5; count of bases not matched to a gene: 1. CDR3 size: 13 residues. From germline, CDR1 is SGHRS and CDR2 YFSETQ. CDR3 amino acids: CASSLTGGDEQYF. The CDR3 nucleotides are TGCGCCAGCAGCTTGACAGGGGGCGACGAGCAGTACTTC.

The chain employs TRBV19 and TRBJ2-1, with 7 bases aligning to TRBD1. The CDR3 consists of 14 residues. CDR1 and CDR2 (germline): LNHDA, SQIVND (reference sequence). V lost 10 bases and J lost 9; bases outside the gene matches: 15. The CDR3 loop reads CANPEGTAPGEQFF. DNA for the CDR3: TGTGCCAACCCCGAGGGGACAGCCCCCGGTGAGCAGTTCTTC.

This clonotype was detected many times. In nucleotides, the CDR3 is TGTGCCAGCAGCGCGTTGGGAAACACCATATATTTT. Its translation: CASSALGNTIYF. The gene calls are TRBV12-3 or TRBV12-4 and TRBJ1-3; D uncertain. V was cut by 6 bases and J by 4 bases, with 7 bases left in between. The CDR3 is 12 residues long.

The chain joins TRBV6-2 or TRBV6-3 to TRBJ1-5; no reliable D call. Germline CDR1 MNHEY, CDR2 SVGEGT. The length of the CDR3 is 14 residues. V lost 1 base and J lost 2, with 6 bases in between. CDR3 DNA: TGTGCCAGCAGTTACTTCTGGGGCAATCAGCCCCAGCATTTT. As protein: CASSYFWGNQPQHF.

This chain links TRBV2 with TRBJ1-2, with unresolved D. Germline CDR1 is SNHLY and CDR2 is FYNNEI. The CDR3 spans 12 residues. The V end was cut by 3 bases, the J end by 3 bases, with 5 bases between. Written as DNA, the CDR3 is TGTGCCAGCAGTGATCGGGACTATGGCTACACCTTC. Its translation is CASSDRDYGYTF.

This clonotype was found a few times. This rearrangement joins TRBV19 to TRBJ2-1; the D gene is possibly TRBD1 (5 bases). CDR3 length equals 12 residues. Germline V gene sequence: CDR1 LNHDA, CDR2 SQIVND (reference sequence). V was cut by 5 bases and J by 5 bases, with 7 bases left in between. The CDR3 DNA reads as TGTGCCAGTAGTGCAGGGAACAATGAGCAGTTCTTC. Protein: CASSAGNNEQFF. Together with reference TRBV19 and TRBJ2-1, the CDR3 gives the full variable domain: DGGITQSPKYLFRKEGQNVTLSCEQNLNHDAMYWYRQDPGQGLRLIYYSQIVNDFQKGDIAEGYSVSREKKESFPLTVTSAQKNPTAFYLCASSAGNNEQFFGPGTRLTVL.

V usage is TRBV6-1 and J usage is TRBJ2-2, with no clear D. Deletions cut 5 bases from V and 4 bases from J, with 11 bases between. The V gene's germline CDR1 is MNHNS and CDR2 SASEGT. The CDR3 totals 14 residues. The CDR3 DNA follows: TGTGCCAGCAGTCTAAGTCAAGGCACCGGGGAGCTGTTTTTT. Residues: CASSLSQGTGELFF.

This chain connects TRBV7-2 to TRBJ2-6; weak D call: TRBD1 (5 bases). Per the germline V gene, CDR1 is SGHTA and CDR2 is FQGNSA. Trimming stripped 5 bases from V and 1 base from J, with 6 bases between. The CDR3 spans 14 residues. CDR3 DNA sequence: TGTGCCAGCAGCAGACAGTCTGGGGCCAACGTCCTGACTTTC. Translating it yields CASSRQSGANVLTF.

V usage is TRBV20-1 and J usage is TRBJ2-5; 8 bases are a match to TRBD1. The trim removed 1 base at V and 7 bases at J, leaving 8 bases unmatched. The germline V gene has CDR1 DFQATT and CDR2 SNEGSKA (reference sequence). The CDR3 covers 14 residues. The CDR3 DNA is TGCAGTGCTAGAGGCGGGACAGGCCGAGGGACCCAGTACTTC. Translating gives CSARGGTGRGTQYF.